These T cell receptor beta chains were read from a single sample in a study of blood T cell repertoires in COVID-19. TCRdb's table, derived via immunoSEQ multiplex PCR, lists solely in-frame clones and lacks some. The table lists about 350,000 clones, about 90% of them singletons. The material sequenced was PBMCs or T cells enriched from blood (not recorded which). All receptors derive from a woman aged 25 to 39 who had recovered from COVID-19. CDR3s include the opening cysteine and the closing phenylalanine or tryptophan. The D gene is left open where the match is weak. Size is stated for part of the rows, as once, few or many counts, or as a class when the clone is expanded.

TRBJ1-6 - TRBV29-1 - CSVATAGFDSPLHF TGCAGCGTTGCCACAGCGGGTTTCGACTCACCCCTCCACTTT
TRBJ2-1 TRBD2 TRBV19 - CASRLAGGSSYNEQFF TGTGCCAGTAGGTTAGCGGGGGGGAGCTCCTACAATGAGCAGTTCTTC
TRBJ2-7 TRBD1 TRBV19 - CASRGQGYYEQYF TGTGCCAGTCGGGGACAGGGTTACTACGAGCAGTACTTC
TRBJ2-1 TRBD1 TRBV10-1 - CASSRTGVSYNEQFF TGCGCCAGCAGTCGGACAGGGGTTTCCTACAATGAGCAGTTCTTC
TRBJ2-5 - TRBV11-1 - CATKRTGEQETQYF TGTGCCACCAAGAGAACGGGTGAGCAAGAGACCCAGTACTTC
TRBJ1-3 - TRBV28 once CASRTLGGNLSGNTIYF TGTGCCAGCCGGACTCTTGGCGGGAACCTCTCTGGAAACACCATATATTTT
TRBJ2-7 - TRBV3-1/TRBV3-2 - CASSQASGYEQYF TGTGCCAGCAGCCAAGCAAGCGGCTACGAGCAGTACTTC
TRBJ1-5 TRBD1 TRBV3-1/TRBV3-2 once CASSQAGQGHNQPQHF TGTGCCAGCAGCCAAGCGGGACAGGGGCATAATCAGCCCCAGCATTTT
TRBJ1-4 - TRBV6-5 - CASSYLPATNEKLFF TGTGCCAGCAGTTACTTACCAGCAACTAATGAAAAACTGTTTTTT
TRBJ2-6 - TRBV5-1 - CASSSLAGANVLTF TGCGCCAGCAGTTCCCTCGCTGGGGCCAACGTCCTGACTTTC
TRBJ1-6 TRBD1 TRBV19 few CASSPRTGADNSPLHF TGTGCCAGTAGTCCCCGGACAGGGGCCGATAATTCACCCCTCCACTTT
TRBJ2-7 TRBD1 TRBV30 once CAWSVRVRGPSYEQYF TGTGCCTGGAGTGTACGAGTCAGGGGGCCCTCCTACGAGCAGTACTTC
TRBJ2-5 - TRBV19 few CASSPRGQETQYF TGTGCCAGTAGTCCCCGCGGTCAAGAGACCCAGTACTTC
TRBJ2-1 TRBD2 TRBV19 few CASSIPGGPQFF TGTGCCAGTAGTATACCGGGGGGACCTCAGTTCTTC
TRBJ1-4 TRBD1 TRBV6-2/TRBV6-3 - CASSDILDREGREKLFF TGTGCCAGCAGTGACATCCTGGACAGGGAAGGTCGAGAAAAACTGTTTTTT
TRBJ2-3 - TRBV28 - CASSLSSTDTQYF TGTGCCAGCAGTTTGTCTTCCACAGATACGCAGTATTTT
TRBJ2-7 - TRBV7-2 - CASSWAEGTYEQYF TGTGCCAGCAGCTGGGCGGAGGGAACCTACGAGCAGTACTTC
TRBJ2-7 TRBD1 TRBV14 - CASSQLQGHEQYF TGTGCCAGCAGCCAGCTACAGGGGCACGAGCAGTACTTC
TRBJ2-1 TRBD1 TRBV27 - CASSFSRDRENNEQFF TGTGCCAGCAGTTTTAGCCGGGACAGGGAGAACAATGAGCAGTTCTTC
TRBJ1-3 - TRBV28 - CASPARTAFSPPSGNTIYF TGTGCCAGCCCGGCCCGGACAGCTTTTTCCCCTCCATCTGGAAACACCATATATTTT
TRBJ2-6 TRBD1 TRBV24-1 - CATSPGQPSSGANVLTF TGTGCCACCAGCCCGGGACAGCCCTCCTCTGGGGCCAACGTCCTGACTTTC
TRBJ1-5 TRBD1 TRBV6-5 - CASNSGTGVSQPQHF TGTGCCAGCAACTCCGGGACAGGGGTAAGTCAGCCCCAGCATTTT
TRBJ1-2 - TRBV2 - CASSEVVGARGYTF TGTGCCAGCAGTGAAGTGGTGGGGGCTCGGGGCTACACCTTC
TRBJ2-2 TRBD1 TRBV11-3 - CASSLGVGGATGELFF TGTGCCAGCAGCTTAGGGGTAGGGGGCGCGACCGGGGAGCTGTTTTTT
TRBJ1-2 TRBD1 TRBV7-8 - CASSFLSATGAEGYTF TGTGCCAGCAGCTTTCTTTCTGCGACAGGGGCGGAGGGCTACACCTTC
TRBJ1-6 - TRBV9 - CASSAGTRFSPLHF TGTGCCAGCAGCGCCGGGACTCGGTTTTCACCCCTCCACTTT
TRBJ1-5 - TRBV6-5 - CASGPERPQHF TGTGCCTCAGGGCCAGAACGGCCCCAGCATTTT
TRBJ1-4 TRBD1 TRBV6-5 - CASRDRPSKGEKLFF TGTGCCAGCAGGGACAGGCCCAGCAAGGGTGAAAAACTGTTTTTT
TRBJ2-7 TRBD2 TRBV2 - CASSETGGSSARYF TGTGCCAGCAGTGAAACGGGGGGTTCCTCGGCTCGGTACTTC
TRBJ1-4 - TRBV5-1 - CASSLGAGPGEKLFF TGCGCCAGCAGCTTGGGGGCAGGGCCAGGAGAAAAACTGTTTTTT
TRBJ1-2 - TRBV5-1 - CASSAGNYGYTF TGCGCCAGCAGCGCCGGTAACTATGGCTACACCTTC
TRBJ1-3 TRBD1 TRBV19 - CASSKTSGQSGLNTIYF TGTGCCAGTAGTAAGACCTCGGGACAGTCGGGATTAAACACCATATATTTT
TRBJ1-3 TRBD1 TRBV28 - CASDPKDRGGNTIYF TGTGCCAGCGATCCCAAGGACAGGGGAGGAAACACCATATATTTT
TRBJ1-2 TRBD1 TRBV15 - CATSGTGGSNYGYTF TGTGCCACCAGTGGGACAGGTGGGAGTAACTATGGCTACACCTTC
TRBJ1-2 - TRBV11-3 - CASSSDRRLNDGYTF TGTGCCAGCAGCTCCGACAGGCGGCTCAATGATGGCTACACCTTC
TRBJ2-4 - TRBV3-1/TRBV3-2 few CASSPPRPSGAKNIQYF TGTGCCAGCAGCCCCCCCAGGCCGTCTGGGGCCAAAAACATTCAGTACTTC
TRBJ1-2 - TRBV18 - CASSPGTLKGGYTF TGTGCCAGCTCACCCGGGACTCTCAAGGGTGGCTACACCTTC
TRBJ1-1 - TRBV4-1 - CASSERDLNTEAFF TGCGCCAGCAGCGAACGGGATTTGAACACTGAAGCTTTCTTT
TRBJ1-5 TRBD1 TRBV7-8 few CASSSRVRDSSNQPQHF TGTGCCAGCAGCTCGAGAGTCCGGGACAGCAGCAATCAGCCCCAGCATTTT
TRBJ2-5 TRBD2 TRBV7-6 - CASSPTGGRGGETQYF TGTGCCAGCAGCCCCACGGGGGGTCGAGGAGGAGAGACCCAGTACTTC
TRBJ2-2 TRBD1 TRBV5-1 many CASSLVPPGQGASELFF TGCGCCAGCAGCTTGGTACCTCCGGGACAGGGGGCCTCGGAGCTGTTTTTT
TRBJ2-2 - TRBV10-3 few CAISESTRGRTGELFF TGTGCCATCAGTGAGTCGACTCGGGGAAGGACCGGGGAGCTGTTTTTT
TRBJ1-3 - TRBV11-2 once CASFGQSSGNTIYF TGTGCCAGCTTTGGACAGAGCTCTGGAAACACCATATATTTT
TRBJ2-1 TRBD2 TRBV19 - CASTPTSGAWDEQFF TGTGCCAGTACCCCGACTAGCGGGGCCTGGGATGAGCAGTTCTTC
TRBJ2-1 - TRBV6-1 - CASSEGIGVF TGTGCCAGCAGTGAAGGAATAGGGGTCTTC
TRBJ1-1 TRBD1 TRBV7-9 - CASSSYIGQGNTEAFF TGTGCCAGCAGCTCATACATCGGACAGGGGAACACTGAAGCTTTCTTT
TRBJ2-2 - TRBV5-1 - CASSLTGEGGELFF TGCGCCAGCAGCTTGACCGGGGAAGGCGGGGAGCTGTTTTTT
TRBJ2-1 - TRBV4-1 - CASSRASDLTYNEQFF TGCGCCAGCAGCCGGGCTAGCGACCTAACCTACAATGAGCAGTTCTTC